What follows is one T cell receptor beta chain and its context. The sample originates from a study of cytomegalovirus exposure and HLA in healthy donors. Vbeta (60) and Jbeta (13) primers were used in the PCR. Measured with immunoSEQ multiplex PCR; TCRdb has only the in-frame clones, and not every one. The sample includes under 200,000 clones, around 82% of them seen just once. The CDR3 extends over 14 amino acids. After removal of 3 bases from V and 4 bases from J, the junction contained 4 bases not matched to a gene. CDR1 SGHTA and CDR2 FQGTGA come from the germline V gene. The chain links TRBV7-3 to TRBJ1-2, with 8 positions matching TRBD1. Sequencing was carried out using PBMCs. This receptor was obtained from a boy aged 5-17 years in good health and CMV-seronegative. The CDR3 reads CASSFDRGGYGYTF. Here the CDR3 DNA reads TGTGCCAGCAGCTTCGACAGGGGTGGCTATGGCTACACCTTC. Using reference TRBV7-3 and TRBJ1-2 for the parts outside the CDR3, the full variable domain is GAGVSQTPSNKVTEKGKYVELRCDPISGHTALYWYRQSLGQGPEFLIYFQGTGAADDSGLPNDRFFAVRPEGSVSTLKIQRTERGDSAVYLCASSFDRGGYGYTFGSGTRLTVV.